These T cell receptor beta chains were read from a single sample in a study of T cell changes during pregnancy in multiple sclerosis. Data came from immunoSEQ multiplex PCR; TCRdb stores just in-frame clones and leaves some out. Among 15,000 to 25,000 clones listed, about 88% were seen once. The source was CD8+ T cells from peripheral blood mononuclear cells, collected after pregnancy. These TCRs come from a female donor in good health, enrolled as a control in a pregnancy study. CDR3s include the opening cysteine and the closing phenylalanine or tryptophan. Fields, in order: D gene, clone size, V gene, J gene, CDR3 protein, CDR3 DNA. The D gene is left open where the match is weak. Not every row has a clone size; where given, it reads once, few, many or a size class.

>TRBD2|-|TRBV7-2|TRBJ2-5
CASSGRGETQYF
TGTGCCAGCAGCGGGAGGGGCGAGACCCAGTACTTC
>TRBD2|-|TRBV11-2|TRBJ2-2
CASSTKTSLTGELFF
TGTGCCAGCAGCACCAAGACTAGCCTTACCGGGGAGCTGTTTTTT
>-|-|TRBV5-1|TRBJ2-5
CASSSTPETQYF
TGCGCCAGCAGTAGCACCCCGGAGACCCAGTACTTC
>-|once|TRBV14|TRBJ2-1
CASSHWTAGSYNEQFF
TGTGCCAGCAGCCATTGGACGGCGGGCTCCTACAATGAGCAGTTCTTC
>TRBD1|-|TRBV7-2|TRBJ1-4
CASSLELHRGPNEKLFF
TGTGCCAGCAGCTTAGAGCTCCACAGGGGACCGAATGAAAAACTGTTTTTT
>TRBD1|-|TRBV5-1|TRBJ1-1
CASSAQTGVTEAFF
TGCGCCAGCAGCGCTCAGACAGGGGTCACTGAAGCTTTCTTT
>-|-|TRBV6-6|TRBJ2-7
CASSYEEQYF
TGTGCCAGCAGTTACGAGGAGCAGTACTTC
>TRBD2|-|TRBV9|TRBJ2-3
CASSSGGAGTDTQYF
TGTGCCAGCAGTAGCGGGGGGGCGGGCACAGATACGCAGTATTTT
>-|-|TRBV10-2|TRBJ2-7
CASSESAPYEQYF
TGCGCCAGCAGTGAGTCGGCCCCTTACGAGCAGTACTTC
>TRBD1|-|TRBV7-8|TRBJ1-5
CASSLALTGDIQPQHF
TGTGCCAGCAGCTTAGCTTTAACAGGGGATATTCAGCCCCAGCATTTT